One and the same sample provided the 20 T cell receptor beta chains below, sequenced in a study of T cell repertoires in cytomegalovirus infection. TCRdb analysed the reads with MiXCR anew, one entry per CDR3 protein. The sample lists approximately 340,000 distinct CDR3 sequences; 25% to 30% were seen once. These TCRs' antigens remain unknown. The source material was cultured PBMCs, sampled from culture after CMV antigen stimulation. These receptors came from a human donor in good health (CMV status not recorded). Some clones in this sample may be carry-over from other donors' samples.

The chain has TRBV7-9 and TRBJ2-1; D not resolved. Germline V gene sequence: CDR1 SEHNR, CDR2 FQNEAQ (reference sequence). V dropped 7 bases and J dropped 7 bases, with 14 bases sitting between them. This CDR3 spans 13 amino acids. This CDR3 is CASTWRRDNEQFF. In nucleotides, the CDR3 is TGTGCCAGCACCTGGCGTAGGGATAATGAGCAGTTCTTC.

This sequence joins TRBV12-3 or TRBV12-4 and TRBJ2-7; possible D gene TRBD1, 6 bases. V was pared by 5 bases and J by 3 bases, with 17 bases between. The CDR3 covers 15 residues. The CDR3 here is CASSGNRALSYEQYF. For the CDR3, the DNA is TGTGCCAGCAGTGGCAACAGGGCCTTGAGCTACGAGCAGTACTTC.

The chain uses TRBV9 and TRBJ2-3; a possible D gene is TRBD2 (6 bases). The CDR3 has 14 residues. The ends were cut back, 0 bases at V and 4 bases at J, with 9 bases in the middle. The germline V gene has CDR1 SGDLS and CDR2 YYNGEE. The CDR3 reads CASSVETGADTQYF. The CDR3 bases are TGTGCCAGCAGCGTAGAGACGGGAGCAGATACGCAGTATTTT.

This clonotype was seen many times. The chain has TRBV7-2 and TRBJ2-5; perhaps TRBD2 as D (7 bases). V shed 5 bases and J shed 4 bases, with 17 bases lying between them. This CDR3 has 15 residues. The germline V gene encodes CDR1 SGHTA and CDR2 FQGNSA. The DNA for the CDR3 is TGTGCCAGCAGCCAAAGGACTAGACAGGCAGAGACCCAGTACTTC. Its translation is CASSQRTRQAETQYF.

The chain couples TRBV4-3 to TRBJ1-1, with 9 bases identical to TRBD1. This CDR3 is built from 12 residues. From germline, CDR1 is LGHNA and CDR2 YSLEER. Trimming cost V 5 bases and J 8 bases; bases outside gene matches: 3. The CDR3, as DNA: TGCGCCAGCAGCTACGGACAGGGGGAAGCTTTCTTT. This gives the protein CASSYGQGEAFF.

This rearrangement joins TRBV3-1 to TRBJ1-1; 9 bases align to TRBD1. The ends lost 3 bases at V and 9 bases at J; junction bases unmatched: 11. CDR3 length equals 15 residues. The V gene's germline CDR1 is LGHDT and CDR2 YNNKEL (reference sequence). For the CDR3, the DNA is TGTGCCAGCAGCCAGCCGGGACAGGGTGGGAGTCAAGCTTTCTTT. Translating it yields CASSQPGQGGSQAFF.

Comments on this clonotype: This may come from a read error, since a much larger clone is one base off. The V gene is TRBV7-8, the J gene TRBJ2-5, with D perhaps matching TRBD1 (6 bases). The CDR3 sequence is 14 residues long. Germline CDR1 reads SGHVS; CDR2 reads FQNEAQ. The chain's CDR3 is CASSSDSSQGTQYF. The CDR3 DNA follows: TGTGCCAGCAGCTCGGACAGCTCACAAGGGACCCAGTACTTC.

The chain employs TRBV19 and TRBJ2-3; D is possibly TRBD2 (6 bases). V shed 8 bases and J shed 0 bases, with 30 bases lying between them. The CDR3 has 20 residues. The germline V gene has CDR1 LNHDA and CDR2 SQIVND (reference sequence). For the CDR3, the DNA is TGTGCCAGTCACGCCGGACTGGTCTCAAGCCGGGGGTCTAGCACAGATACGCAGTATTTT. This gives the protein CASHAGLVSSRGSSTDTQYF.

The chain is built from TRBV10-3 and TRBJ2-7; TRBD1 is a possible D gene (6 bases). The CDR3 has 14 amino acids. V gave up 5 bases and J gave up 4 bases, with 15 bases separating them. Germline CDR1 and CDR2: ENHRY and SYGVKD. CDR3 coding DNA: TGTGCCATCAGTATCAGGGGTGACTCATACGAGCAGTACTTC. It yields the protein CAISIRGDSYEQYF.

This chain links TRBV4-1 with TRBJ2-1, with D hard to call. The CDR3 consists of 13 residues. CDR1 MGHRA and CDR2 YSYEKL come from the germline V gene. V was shortened by 9 bases and J by 3 bases, with 12 bases between the two germline ends. The CDR3 DNA reads as TGCGCCAGTAAAAGGGCAGACTACAATGAGCAGTTCTTC. Its protein is CASKRADYNEQFF.

There are a few counts of this clonotype. The chain is built from TRBV7-9 and TRBJ2-2, with 9 bases lining up with TRBD1. Trimming took 2 bases from V and 6 from J; bases not matched to a gene: 4. The CDR3 is 15 amino acids. Looked up from germline, CDR1 is SEHNR and CDR2 is FQNEAQ (reference sequence). CDR3 sequence reads: CASSLWGQGAGELFF. CDR3 bases: TGTGCCAGCAGCTTATGGGGACAGGGCGCCGGGGAGCTGTTTTTT.

The V gene is TRBV12-3 or TRBV12-4, the J gene TRBJ2-3; TRBD2 is a possible D gene (7 bases). The CDR3 is made up of 16 amino acids. V was clipped by 5 bases and J by 4 bases, with 19 bases between them. CDR3 in amino acids: CASSLWRGGQPDTQYF. The DNA of the CDR3 is TGTGCCAGCAGTCTCTGGAGGGGGGGCCAACCAGATACGCAGTATTTT.

This clonotype showed up just a few times. V and J are TRBV6-2 or TRBV6-3 and TRBJ2-1, with D tentatively TRBD1 (6 bases). CDR3 size: 16 residues. Deletions cut 8 bases from V and 2 bases from J, with 19 bases between. The V gene's germline CDR1 is MNHEY and CDR2 SVGEGT. CDR3 in amino acids: CASPRLQGSPYNEQFF. In DNA form, the CDR3 reads TGTGCCAGCCCACGACTTCAGGGGAGCCCCTACAATGAGCAGTTCTTC.

Many counts were recorded for this clonotype. J is TRBJ1-4 and V is TRBV6-1; D is ambiguous. CDR3 length: 14 amino acids. The germline gives CDR1 MNHNS, CDR2 SASEGT. Trimming took off 7 bases at V and 3 bases at J, with 12 bases between the two ends. The CDR3 loop is CASTSGSPNEKLFF. In DNA form, the CDR3 reads TGTGCCAGCACTAGCGGGAGCCCTAATGAAAAACTGTTTTTT.

The V gene is TRBV11-1, the J gene TRBJ2-2; D unresolved. The CDR3 consists of 14 residues. V lost 5 bases, J lost 7 bases, and 14 bases lay in between. Germline lookup yields CDR1 SGHAT and CDR2 FQDESV (reference sequence). The CDR3 spells CASSPLGNIGELFF. Here the CDR3 DNA reads TGTGCCAGCAGCCCTCTGGGGAATATCGGGGAGCTGTTTTTT. The full variable domain, completed using reference TRBV11-1 and TRBJ2-2, is EAEVAQSPRYKITEKSQAVAFWCDPISGHATLYWYRQILGQGPELLVQFQDESVVDDSQLPKDRFSAERLKGVDSTLKIQPAELGDSAMYLCASSPLGNIGELFFGEGSRLTVL.

This chain connects TRBV20-1 to TRBJ2-1; no clear D. Trimming stripped 0 bases from V and 6 bases from J, with 12 bases between. The germline CDR1 and CDR2 sequences are DFQATT and SNEGSKA (reference sequence). The CDR3 covers 14 residues. CDR3 residues: CSAREGVPGNEQFF. CDR3 DNA sequence: TGCAGTGCTAGAGAGGGTGTTCCTGGCAATGAGCAGTTCTTC.

In its sample, this clonotype was seen a few times. The chain links TRBV27 to TRBJ2-3, with 14 nucleotides matching TRBD2. V lost 8 bases and J lost 4; bases outside the gene matches: 11. Germline CDR1 is MNHEY and CDR2 is SMNVEV (reference sequence). The CDR3 is 17 residues long. The CDR3 region has the DNA TGTGCCAGCCTTGGACTAGCGGGAGGCCCTAATGCAGATACGCAGTATTTT. Residues: CASLGLAGGPNADTQYF.

The chain links TRBV7-8 to TRBJ1-1; tentatively, D is TRBD1 (5 bases). The V gene lost 4 bases and the J gene lost 0 bases, with 15 bases spanning the gap. Germline CDR1 is SGHVS and CDR2 is FQNEAQ. The CDR3 spans 16 residues. CDR3 loop: CASSSAGSAMNTEAFF. The DNA of the CDR3 is TGTGCCAGCAGCTCGGCAGGGAGCGCGATGAACACTGAAGCTTTCTTT.

This clonotype came up a few times. The CDR3 here is CASSLGAAGYTF. CDR3 coding DNA: TGTGCCAGCAGTTTAGGGGCGGCGGGCTACACCTTC. The rearrangement uses TRBV12-3 or TRBV12-4 and TRBJ1-2; D remains unclear. The length of the CDR3 is 12 residues. Trimming left V 1 base short and J 8 bases short, with 8 bases between.

V and J are TRBV4-2 and TRBJ2-3, with 8 bases aligning to TRBD1. There are 18 residues in the CDR3. Per the germline V gene, CDR1 is LGHNA and CDR2 is YNFKEQ. Losses at the gene ends were 0 bases for V and 2 bases for J; bases not matched to a gene: 10. CDR3 residues: CASSQEEAQGGHTDTQYF. The CDR3 DNA sequence: TGTGCCAGCAGCCAAGAAGAGGCACAGGGGGGTCACACAGATACGCAGTATTTT.